This is a list of T cell receptor beta chains from one sample in a study of cytomegalovirus exposure and HLA in healthy donors. The repertoire was sequenced with immunoSEQ multiplex PCR; TCRdb's copy has only in-frame clones and lacks some. Here the sample spans 110,000 to 150,000 clones, over 80% being singletons. The sequenced material came from PBMCs. The receptor source for this set is a male donor in good health and CMV-seronegative. Each CDR3 is given with its conserved first and last residue. The order of the fields is J gene, V gene, D gene, clone size, CDR3 DNA, CDR3 protein. A D gene is named only where the DNA matches it firmly. Size is stated for part of the rows, as once, few or many counts, or as a class when the clone is expanded.

TRBJ1-2	TRBV27	NA	NA	TGTGCCAGCAGTTTTACGAGGCACTATGGCTACACCTTC	CASSFTRHYGYTF
TRBJ2-3	TRBV15	NA	few	TGTGCCACCAGCAGAGTTGCGGGGTCCCCAGATACGCAGTATTTT	CATSRVAGSPDTQYF
TRBJ1-2	TRBV5-1	NA	NA	TGCGCCAGCAGCTTGGTCCCATACAACGAGGATGGCTACACCTTC	CASSLVPYNEDGYTF
TRBJ1-3	TRBV19	TRBD1	NA	TGTGCCAGTACCGATCCGGGACAGCCCTCTGGAAACACCATATATTTT	CASTDPGQPSGNTIYF
TRBJ2-1	TRBV27	TRBD2	NA	TGTGCCAGCAGTCTAGCTTTGACTAGCGGTCACAATGAGCAGTTCTTC	CASSLALTSGHNEQFF
TRBJ1-5	TRBV27	TRBD1	few	TGTGCCAGCAGTCCTCGGACAGGGGAAGGACCCCAGCATTTT	CASSPRTGEGPQHF
TRBJ2-1	TRBV27	TRBD2	NA	TGTGCCAGCAGCATAGCGGGAGGGCCTCACAATGAGCAGTTCTTC	CASSIAGGPHNEQFF
TRBJ2-1	TRBV7-2	NA	NA	TGTGCCAGCAGCTTAAGCGGCGGAGTCTCCTACAATGAGCAGTTCTTC	CASSLSGGVSYNEQFF
TRBJ2-7	TRBV21-1	NA	few	TGTGCCAGCAACCTTAGGGCCCCCCACCGGACTAGCGGAACCCCATTTTTGGACGAGCAGTACTTC	CASNLRAPHRTSGTPFLDEQYF
TRBJ2-1	TRBV19	NA	NA	TGTGCCAGTAGTATATTCACAGGGATCAGGGGCAATGAGCAGTTCTTC	CASSIFTGIRGNEQFF
TRBJ1-6	TRBV7-3	NA	NA	TGTGCCAGCAGCTTAGGGCCGAACTCCTATAATTCACCCCTCCACTTT	CASSLGPNSYNSPLHF
TRBJ1-5	TRBV19	NA	NA	TGTGCCAGTAGTATAGATTCGTTTCAGCCCCAGCATTTT	CASSIDSFQPQHF
TRBJ1-1	TRBV7-2	NA	NA	TGTGCCAGCAGCTTAGACGAGCGGATCGCTTTCTTT	CASSLDERIAFF
TRBJ2-3	TRBV10-3	TRBD2	NA	TGTGCCATCGGTTGGACGGGAGGTGACGCAGATACGCAGTATTTT	CAIGWTGGDADTQYF
TRBJ2-1	TRBV9	NA	NA	TGTGCCAGCAGCGCAAACTACAATGAGCAGTTCTTC	CASSANYNEQFF
TRBJ1-2	TRBV10-3	TRBD1	NA	TGTGCCATCAGGGGGACAGATGGCTACACCTTC	CAIRGTDGYTF
TRBJ1-1	TRBV5-4	NA	NA	TGTGCCAGCAGCCCGGTCCAGGGAATTGAAGCTTTCTTT	CASSPVQGIEAFF
TRBJ1-2	TRBV14	TRBD1	once	TGTGCCAGCAGCCCAGACAGGGCTTCTGGTGGCTACACCTTC	CASSPDRASGGYTF
TRBJ2-7	TRBV7-2	NA	NA	TGTGCCAGCAGCTTAGTAGTGACGGAGAGCTCCTACGAGCAGTACTTC	CASSLVVTESSYEQYF
TRBJ1-2	TRBV5-3	NA	NA	TGTGCCAGAAGCCCCGGGACTTCAAACTATGGCTACACCTTC	CARSPGTSNYGYTF
TRBJ2-4	TRBV7-2	NA	NA	TGTGCCAGCAGCTTCCAGGGGTCGGGGGCCAAAAACATTCAGTACTTC	CASSFQGSGAKNIQYF
TRBJ2-1	TRBV9	TRBD2	NA	TGTGCCAGCAGCGTAGCACTAGCGGGTAGCTCCTACAATGAGCAGTTCTTC	CASSVALAGSSYNEQFF
TRBJ2-7	TRBV6-5	NA	NA	TGTGCCAGCAGTTACTCCTGGGGGCCAAACGAGCAGTACTTC	CASSYSWGPNEQYF
TRBJ2-5	TRBV18	TRBD2	NA	TGTGCCAGCTCACCGGGGACTACACAAGAGACCCAGTACTTC	CASSPGTTQETQYF
TRBJ2-4	TRBV28	TRBD1	NA	TGTGCCAGCAGCAGAGACAGGGCAGCCAAAAACATTCAGTACTTC	CASSRDRAAKNIQYF
TRBJ2-3	TRBV18	TRBD2	NA	TGTGCCAGCTCACGGCCACTAGCGGGGGCCCAGGATACGCAGTATTTT	CASSRPLAGAQDTQYF
TRBJ2-7	TRBV19	TRBD1	NA	TGTGCCAGTAAAGCCGGGACAGGGGGTTACGAGCAGTACTTC	CASKAGTGGYEQYF
TRBJ2-7	TRBV10-3	TRBD2	NA	TGTGCCATCAGTGTACAAGGGACTAGCGGGACCACCTACGAGCAGTACTTC	CAISVQGTSGTTYEQYF
TRBJ2-1	TRBV19	TRBD2	NA	TGTGCGGCTACTAGCGGCTACAATGAGCAGTTCTTC	CAATSGYNEQFF
TRBJ1-3	TRBV19	TRBD1	NA	TGTGCCAGTAGTCCCTCCGGGACAGGGCCCCTAGGTGGAAACACCATATATTTT	CASSPSGTGPLGGNTIYF
TRBJ1-3	TRBV6-5	NA	NA	TGTGCCAGCAGAATCACAGGCTACTCTGGAAACACCATATATTTT	CASRITGYSGNTIYF
TRBJ2-7	TRBV6-5	TRBD1	NA	TGTGCCAGCAGTAGCGACAGGGTCCCGTCCTACGAGCAGTACTTC	CASSSDRVPSYEQYF
TRBJ1-5	TRBV19	TRBD1	few	TGTGCCAGTAGTATACCCGGGACAGTGAGCAATCAGCCCCAGCATTTT	CASSIPGTVSNQPQHF
TRBJ1-5	TRBV19	TRBD1	NA	TGTGCCAGTAGTACGATTTGGGGACAGAGGAATCAGCCCCAGCATTTT	CASSTIWGQRNQPQHF
TRBJ2-2	TRBV29-1	NA	NA	TGCAGCGTTGAAGACCCGGGACAAATGAACACCGGGGAGCTGTTTTTT	CSVEDPGQMNTGELFF
TRBJ2-7	TRBV6-6	TRBD1	NA	TGTGCCAGCAGAACCGGGACAGGGGGCTTCGAGCAGTACTTC	CASRTGTGGFEQYF
TRBJ2-4	TRBV7-8	TRBD2	NA	TGTGCCAGCAGCTTAGGCGGGGGGACAGCCAAAAACATTCAGTACTTC	CASSLGGGTAKNIQYF
TRBJ2-7	TRBV2	TRBD1	NA	TGTGCCAGCAGTCGACAGGGATTTAACGAGCAGTACTTC	CASSRQGFNEQYF
TRBJ2-1	TRBV29-1	NA	NA	TGCAGCGGTTTACAGGGCGAAAGCTCCTACAATGAGCAGTTCTTC	CSGLQGESSYNEQFF
TRBJ2-1	TRBV7-9	NA	NA	TGTTCCAGCAGCTTAGGGCTCTCGTATCCGTTCTTC	CSSSLGLSYPFF
TRBJ2-1	TRBV7-9	NA	NA	TGTGCCAGCAGCCGAAGACAGATTCTATACAATGAGCAGTTCTTC	CASSRRQILYNEQFF
TRBJ2-7	TRBV6-5	NA	few	TGTGCCAGCAGTTACCGGGTCCCGAGCTCCTACGAGCAGTACTTC	CASSYRVPSSYEQYF
TRBJ2-1	TRBV11-3	TRBD1	once	TGTGCCAGCAGCTTCGGGACAGGGTACAATGAGCAGTTCTTC	CASSFGTGYNEQFF
TRBJ1-1	TRBV11-2	NA	NA	TGTGCCAGCAGCCCCTCTTCGGGTAACATGGCTTTCTTT	CASSPSSGNMAFF
TRBJ1-2	TRBV28	TRBD1	few	TGTGCCAGCAGTTACCCGACAGGGGGATCAGTCGGCTACACCTTC	CASSYPTGGSVGYTF
TRBJ1-5	TRBV10-2	NA	NA	TGCGCCAGCGGCAGGGAGGGGAATCAGCCCCAGCATTTT	CASGREGNQPQHF